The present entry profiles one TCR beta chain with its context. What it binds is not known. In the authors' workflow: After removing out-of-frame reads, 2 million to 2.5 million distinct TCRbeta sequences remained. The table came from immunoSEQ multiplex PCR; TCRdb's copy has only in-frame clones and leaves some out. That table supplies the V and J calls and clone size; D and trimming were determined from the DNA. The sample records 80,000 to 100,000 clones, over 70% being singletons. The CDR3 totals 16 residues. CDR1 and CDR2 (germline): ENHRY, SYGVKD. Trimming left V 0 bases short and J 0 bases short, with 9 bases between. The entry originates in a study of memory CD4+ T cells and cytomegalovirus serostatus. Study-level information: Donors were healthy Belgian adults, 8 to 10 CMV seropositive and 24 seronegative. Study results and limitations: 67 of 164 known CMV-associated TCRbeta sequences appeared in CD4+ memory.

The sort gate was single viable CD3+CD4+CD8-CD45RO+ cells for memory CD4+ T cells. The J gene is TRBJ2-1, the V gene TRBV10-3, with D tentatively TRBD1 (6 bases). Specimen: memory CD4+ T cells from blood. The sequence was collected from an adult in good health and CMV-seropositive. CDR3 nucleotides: TGTGCCATCAGTGAGTCGAGGGGGAGCTCCTACAATGAGCAGTTCTTC. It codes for CAISESRGSSYNEQFF.